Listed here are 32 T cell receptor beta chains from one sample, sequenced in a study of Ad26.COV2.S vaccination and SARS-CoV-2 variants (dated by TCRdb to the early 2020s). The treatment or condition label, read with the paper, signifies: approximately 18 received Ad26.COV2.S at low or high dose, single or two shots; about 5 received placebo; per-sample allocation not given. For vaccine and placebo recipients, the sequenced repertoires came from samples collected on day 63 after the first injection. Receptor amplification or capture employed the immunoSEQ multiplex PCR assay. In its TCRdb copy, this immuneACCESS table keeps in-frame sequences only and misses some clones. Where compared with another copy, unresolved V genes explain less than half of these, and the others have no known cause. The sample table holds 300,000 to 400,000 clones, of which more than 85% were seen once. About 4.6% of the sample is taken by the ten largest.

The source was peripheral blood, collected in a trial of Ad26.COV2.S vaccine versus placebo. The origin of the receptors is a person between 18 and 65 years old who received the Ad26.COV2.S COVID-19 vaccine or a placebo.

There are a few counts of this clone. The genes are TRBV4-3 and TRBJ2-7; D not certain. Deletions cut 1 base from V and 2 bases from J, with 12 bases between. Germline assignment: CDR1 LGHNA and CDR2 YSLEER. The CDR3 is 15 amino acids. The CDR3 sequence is CASSQVRVSTYEQYF. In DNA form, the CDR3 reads TGCGCCAGCAGCCAAGTTCGCGTCAGCACCTACGAGCAGTACTTC.

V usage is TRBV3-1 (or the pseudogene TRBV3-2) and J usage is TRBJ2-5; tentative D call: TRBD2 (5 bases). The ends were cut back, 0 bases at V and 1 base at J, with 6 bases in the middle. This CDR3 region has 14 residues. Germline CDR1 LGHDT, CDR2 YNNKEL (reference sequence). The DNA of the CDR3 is TGTGCCAGCAGCCAAGAGAGGGCCCAAGAGACCCAGTACTTC. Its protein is CASSQERAQETQYF.

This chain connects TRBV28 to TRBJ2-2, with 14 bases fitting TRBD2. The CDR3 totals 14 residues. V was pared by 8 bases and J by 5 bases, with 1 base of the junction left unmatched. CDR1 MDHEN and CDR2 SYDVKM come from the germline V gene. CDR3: CASWTSGRTGELFF. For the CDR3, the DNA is TGTGCCAGCTGGACTAGCGGGAGGACCGGGGAGCTGTTTTTT.

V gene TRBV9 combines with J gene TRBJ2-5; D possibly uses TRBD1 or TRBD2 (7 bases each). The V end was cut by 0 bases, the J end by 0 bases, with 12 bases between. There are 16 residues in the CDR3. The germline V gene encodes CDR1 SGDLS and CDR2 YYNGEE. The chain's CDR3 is CASSVAGGGNQETQYF. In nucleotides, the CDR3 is TGTGCCAGCAGCGTAGCAGGGGGGGGAAACCAAGAGACCCAGTACTTC.

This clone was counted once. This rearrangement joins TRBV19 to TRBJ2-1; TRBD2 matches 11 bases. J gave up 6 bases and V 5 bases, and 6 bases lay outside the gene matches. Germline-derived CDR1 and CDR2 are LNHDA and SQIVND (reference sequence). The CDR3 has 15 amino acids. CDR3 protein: CASSLAGGRFNEQFF. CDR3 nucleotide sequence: TGTGCCAGTAGTCTAGCGGGAGGACGTTTCAATGAGCAGTTCTTC.

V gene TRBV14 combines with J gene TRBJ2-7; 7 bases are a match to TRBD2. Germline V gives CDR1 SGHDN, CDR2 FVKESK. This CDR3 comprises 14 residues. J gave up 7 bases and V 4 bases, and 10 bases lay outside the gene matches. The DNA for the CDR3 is TGTGCCAGCAGCCTCGCCGCCGGGGGGTTTGAGCAGTACTTC. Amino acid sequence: CASSLAAGGFEQYF.

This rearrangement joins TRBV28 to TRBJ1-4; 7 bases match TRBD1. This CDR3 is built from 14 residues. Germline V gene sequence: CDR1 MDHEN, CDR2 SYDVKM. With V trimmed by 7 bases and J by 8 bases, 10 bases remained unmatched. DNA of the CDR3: TGTGCCAGCATCCAGGGGGGGCGAGGGGAAAAACTGTTTTTT. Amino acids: CASIQGGRGEKLFF.

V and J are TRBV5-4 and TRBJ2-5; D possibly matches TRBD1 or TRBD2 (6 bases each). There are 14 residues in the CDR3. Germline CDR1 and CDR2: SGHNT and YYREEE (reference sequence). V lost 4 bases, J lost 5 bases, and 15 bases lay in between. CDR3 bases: TGTGCCAGCAGCGGCGGGACACTGAGGGAGACCCAGTACTTC. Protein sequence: CASSGGTLRETQYF.

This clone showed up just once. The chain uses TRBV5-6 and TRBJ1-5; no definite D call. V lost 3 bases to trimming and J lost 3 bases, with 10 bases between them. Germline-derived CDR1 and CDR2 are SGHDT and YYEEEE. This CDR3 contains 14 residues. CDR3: CASSYVGVNQPQHF. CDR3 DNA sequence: TGTGCCAGCAGCTACGTGGGAGTCAATCAGCCCCAGCATTTT.

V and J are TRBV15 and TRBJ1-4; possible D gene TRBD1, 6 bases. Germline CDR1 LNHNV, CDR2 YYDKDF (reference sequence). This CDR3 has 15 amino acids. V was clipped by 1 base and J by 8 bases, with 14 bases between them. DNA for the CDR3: TGTGCCACCAGCAGAGTGACAGGTTCGACCGAAAAACTGTTTTTT. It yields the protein CATSRVTGSTEKLFF.

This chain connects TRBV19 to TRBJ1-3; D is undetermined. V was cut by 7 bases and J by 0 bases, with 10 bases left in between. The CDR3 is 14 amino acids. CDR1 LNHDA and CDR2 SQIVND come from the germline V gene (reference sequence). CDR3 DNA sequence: TGTGCCAGTACCTCAAGGATCTCTGGAAACACCATATATTTT. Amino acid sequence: CASTSRISGNTIYF. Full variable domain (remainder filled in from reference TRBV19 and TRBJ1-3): DGGITQSPKYLFRKEGQNVTLSCEQNLNHDAMYWYRQDPGQGLRLIYYSQIVNDFQKGDIAEGYSVSREKKESFPLTVTSAQKNPTAFYLCASTSRISGNTIYFGEGSWLTVV.

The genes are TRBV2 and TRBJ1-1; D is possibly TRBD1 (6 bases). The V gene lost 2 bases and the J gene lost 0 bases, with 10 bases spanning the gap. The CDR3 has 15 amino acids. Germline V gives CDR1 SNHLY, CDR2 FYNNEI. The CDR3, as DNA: TGTGCCAGCAGTGAACCGGGACAAGTGAACACTGAAGCTTTCTTT. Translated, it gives CASSEPGQVNTEAFF.

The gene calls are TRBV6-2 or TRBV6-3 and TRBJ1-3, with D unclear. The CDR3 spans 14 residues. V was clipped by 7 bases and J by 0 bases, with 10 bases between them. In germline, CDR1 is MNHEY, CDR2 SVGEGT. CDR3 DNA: TGTGCCAGCACCCCTACCCACTCTGGAAACACCATATATTTT. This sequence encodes CASTPTHSGNTIYF.

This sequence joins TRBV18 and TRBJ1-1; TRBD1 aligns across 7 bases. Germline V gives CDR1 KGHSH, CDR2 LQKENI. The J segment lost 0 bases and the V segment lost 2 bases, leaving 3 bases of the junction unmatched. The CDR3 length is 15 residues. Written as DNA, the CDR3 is TGTGCCAGCTCACCATTCCAGGGGGTGAACACTGAAGCTTTCTTT. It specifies CASSPFQGVNTEAFF.

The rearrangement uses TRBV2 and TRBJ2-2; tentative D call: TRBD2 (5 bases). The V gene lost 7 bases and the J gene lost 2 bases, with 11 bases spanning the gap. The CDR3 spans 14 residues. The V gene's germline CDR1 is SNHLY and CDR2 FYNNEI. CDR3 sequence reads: CASKVSGNTGELFF. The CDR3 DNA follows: TGTGCCAGCAAAGTATCGGGAAACACCGGGGAGCTGTTTTTT.

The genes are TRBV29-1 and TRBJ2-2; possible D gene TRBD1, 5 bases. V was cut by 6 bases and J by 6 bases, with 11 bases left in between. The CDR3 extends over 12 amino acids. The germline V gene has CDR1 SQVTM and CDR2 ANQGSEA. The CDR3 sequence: CSVGRAAGELFF. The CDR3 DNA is TGCAGCGTGGGCAGGGCGGCCGGGGAGCTGTTTTTT.

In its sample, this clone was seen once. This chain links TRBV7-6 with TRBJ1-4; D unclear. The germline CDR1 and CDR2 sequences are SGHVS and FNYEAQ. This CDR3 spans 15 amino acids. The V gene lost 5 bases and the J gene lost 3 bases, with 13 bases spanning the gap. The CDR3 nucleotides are TGTGCCAGCAGCCCCGCGGCAGAATCTAATGAAAAACTGTTTTTT. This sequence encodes CASSPAAESNEKLFF.

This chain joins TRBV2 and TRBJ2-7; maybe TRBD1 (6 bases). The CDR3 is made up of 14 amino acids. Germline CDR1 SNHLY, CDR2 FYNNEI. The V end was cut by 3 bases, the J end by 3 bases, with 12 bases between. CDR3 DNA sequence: TGTGCCAGCAGTGAGGAAGGGACATTCTACGAGCAGTACTTC. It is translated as CASSEEGTFYEQYF.

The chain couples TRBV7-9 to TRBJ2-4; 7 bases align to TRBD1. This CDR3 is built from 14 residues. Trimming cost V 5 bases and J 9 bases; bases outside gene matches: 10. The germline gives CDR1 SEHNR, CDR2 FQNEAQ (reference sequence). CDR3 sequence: CASSHQGVKGIQYF. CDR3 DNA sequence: TGTGCCAGCAGCCACCAGGGGGTTAAGGGCATTCAGTACTTC. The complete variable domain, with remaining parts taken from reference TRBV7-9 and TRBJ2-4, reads DTGVSQNPRHKITKRGQNVTFRCDPISEHNRLYWYRQTLGQGPEFLTYFQNEAQLEKSRLLSDRFSAERPKGSFSTLEIQRTEQGDSAMYLCASSHQGVKGIQYFGAGTRLSVL.

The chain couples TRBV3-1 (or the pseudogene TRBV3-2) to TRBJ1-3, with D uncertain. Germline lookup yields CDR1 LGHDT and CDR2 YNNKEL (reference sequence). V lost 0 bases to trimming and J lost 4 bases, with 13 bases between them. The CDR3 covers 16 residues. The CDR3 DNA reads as TGTGCCAGCAGCCAAGATGTTTGGGGTGTCGGAAACACCATATATTTT. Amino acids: CASSQDVWGVGNTIYF.

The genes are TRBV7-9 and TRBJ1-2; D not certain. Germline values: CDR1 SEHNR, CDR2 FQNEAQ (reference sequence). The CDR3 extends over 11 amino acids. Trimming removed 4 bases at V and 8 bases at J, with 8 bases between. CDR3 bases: TGTGCCAGCAGCTACGACCGGGGCTACACCTTC. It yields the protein CASSYDRGYTF.

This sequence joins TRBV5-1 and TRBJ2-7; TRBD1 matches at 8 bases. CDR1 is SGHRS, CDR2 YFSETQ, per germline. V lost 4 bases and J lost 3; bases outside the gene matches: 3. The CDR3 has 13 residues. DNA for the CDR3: TGCGCCAGCAGCCCGGACAGGGTCTACGAGCAGTACTTC. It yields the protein CASSPDRVYEQYF.

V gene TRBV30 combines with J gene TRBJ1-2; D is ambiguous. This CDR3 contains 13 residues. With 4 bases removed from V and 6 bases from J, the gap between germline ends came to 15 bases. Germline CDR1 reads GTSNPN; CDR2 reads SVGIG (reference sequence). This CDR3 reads CAWTRGRGHGYTF. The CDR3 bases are TGTGCCTGGACTAGAGGGCGGGGTCATGGCTACACCTTC.

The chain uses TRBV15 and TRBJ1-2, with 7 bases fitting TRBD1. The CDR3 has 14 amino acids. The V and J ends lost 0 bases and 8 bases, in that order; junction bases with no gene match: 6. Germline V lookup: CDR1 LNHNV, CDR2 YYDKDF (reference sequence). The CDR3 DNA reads TGTGCCACCAGCAGAGATGAGGGGGCTTGGGGCTACACCTTC. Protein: CATSRDEGAWGYTF.

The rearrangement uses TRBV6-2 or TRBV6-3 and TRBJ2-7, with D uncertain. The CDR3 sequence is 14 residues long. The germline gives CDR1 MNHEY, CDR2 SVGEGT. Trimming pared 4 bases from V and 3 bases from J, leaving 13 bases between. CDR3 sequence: CASSFGRQDYEQYF. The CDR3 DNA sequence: TGTGCCAGCAGTTTCGGTCGGCAGGACTACGAGCAGTACTTC.

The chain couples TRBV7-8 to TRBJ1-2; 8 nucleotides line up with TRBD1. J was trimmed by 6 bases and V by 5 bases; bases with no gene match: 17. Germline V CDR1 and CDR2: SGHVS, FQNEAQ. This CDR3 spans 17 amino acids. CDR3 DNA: TGTGCCAGCAGCATCGGGACAGGTGGGACCTCTTCTGATGGCTACACCTTC. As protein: CASSIGTGGTSSDGYTF.

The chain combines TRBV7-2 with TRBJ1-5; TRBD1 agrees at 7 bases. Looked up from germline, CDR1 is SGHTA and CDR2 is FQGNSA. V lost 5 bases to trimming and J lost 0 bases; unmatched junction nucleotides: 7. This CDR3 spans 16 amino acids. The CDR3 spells CASSRGTEYSNQPQHF. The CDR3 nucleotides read TGTGCCAGCAGCCGCGGGACAGAATATAGCAATCAGCCCCAGCATTTT. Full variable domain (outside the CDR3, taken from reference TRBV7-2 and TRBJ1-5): GAGVSQSPSNKVTEKGKDVELRCDPISGHTALYWYRQSLGQGLEFLIYFQGNSAPDKSGLPSDRFSAERTGGSVSTLTIQRTQQEDSAVYLCASSRGTEYSNQPQHFGDGTRLSIL.

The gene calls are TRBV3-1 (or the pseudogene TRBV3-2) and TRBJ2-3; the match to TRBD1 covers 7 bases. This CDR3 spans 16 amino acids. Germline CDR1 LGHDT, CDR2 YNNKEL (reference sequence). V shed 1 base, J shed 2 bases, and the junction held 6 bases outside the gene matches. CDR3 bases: TGTGCCAGCAGCCAAGTGGGAGACAGGGCCACAGATACGCAGTATTTT. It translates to CASSQVGDRATDTQYF.

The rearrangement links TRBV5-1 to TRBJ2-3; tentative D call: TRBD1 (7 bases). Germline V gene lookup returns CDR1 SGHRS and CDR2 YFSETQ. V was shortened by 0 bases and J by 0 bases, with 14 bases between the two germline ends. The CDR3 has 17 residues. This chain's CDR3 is CASSLAGGTASTDTQYF. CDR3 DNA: TGCGCCAGCAGCTTGGCCGGAGGGACAGCTAGCACAGATACGCAGTATTTT. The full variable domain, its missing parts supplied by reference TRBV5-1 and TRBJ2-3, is KAGVTQTPRYLIKTRGQQVTLSCSPISGHRSVSWYQQTPGQGLQFLFEYFSETQRNKGNFPGRFSGRQFSNSRSEMNVSTLELGDSALYLCASSLAGGTASTDTQYFGPGTRLTVL.

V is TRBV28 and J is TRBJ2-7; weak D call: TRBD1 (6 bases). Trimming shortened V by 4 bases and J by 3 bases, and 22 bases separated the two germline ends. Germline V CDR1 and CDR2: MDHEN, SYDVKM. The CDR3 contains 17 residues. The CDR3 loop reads CASSSLDPLRDNYEQYF. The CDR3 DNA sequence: TGTGCCAGCAGTTCCCTCGACCCCCTCCGGGACAACTACGAGCAGTACTTC.

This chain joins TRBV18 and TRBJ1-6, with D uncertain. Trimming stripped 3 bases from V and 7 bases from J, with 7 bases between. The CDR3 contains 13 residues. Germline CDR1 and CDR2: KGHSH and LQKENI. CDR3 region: CASSPVENSPLHF. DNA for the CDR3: TGTGCCAGCTCACCGGTAGAGAATTCACCCCTCCACTTT. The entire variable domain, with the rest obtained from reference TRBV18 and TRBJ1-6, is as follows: NAGVMQNPRHLVRRRGQEARLRCSPMKGHSHVYWYRQLPEEGLKFMVYLQKENIIDESGMPKERFSAEFPKEGPSILRIQQVVRGDSAAYFCASSPVENSPLHFGNGTRLTVT.

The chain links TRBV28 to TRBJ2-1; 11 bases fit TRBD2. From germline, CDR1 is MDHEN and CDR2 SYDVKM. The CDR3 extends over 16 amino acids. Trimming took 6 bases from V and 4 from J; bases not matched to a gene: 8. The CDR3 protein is CASSTIAGGEYNEQFF. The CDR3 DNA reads TGTGCCAGCAGCACGATAGCGGGAGGGGAATACAATGAGCAGTTCTTC.